These T cell receptor beta chains were read from a single sample in a study of blood T cells in healthy people across ages. MiXCR was run by TCRdb on the 5' RACE reads, yielding one entry per CDR3 protein. The sample holds over a million distinct CDR3 sequences, approximately 42% seen once. Sequenced input: blood. The receptors come from a woman younger than 35 in good health. Each CDR3 is given with its conserved first and last residue. The D gene is left open where the match is weak. Rows give clone size only sometimes, using once, few, many, or a class for an expanded clone.

D gene	V gene	clone size	J gene	CDR3 DNA	CDR3 protein
.	TRBV12-3/TRBV12-4	.	TRBJ2-2	TGTGCCAACACAGGAGGAGGGAACCTCTTCACCGGGGAGCTGTTTTTT	CANTGGGNLFTGELFF
.	TRBV29-1	.	TRBJ2-5	TGCAGCGGCGGCCGGGGAGAGACCCAGTACTTC	CSGGRGETQYF
TRBD1	TRBV18	few	TRBJ1-2	TGTGCCAGCTCAACGACAGGGGTTTACTATGGCTACACCTTC	CASSTTGVYYGYTF
.	TRBV14	.	TRBJ2-7	TGTGCCAGCAGCCAAGCCGGGGCAGGGTCCTACGAGCAGTACTTC	CASSQAGAGSYEQYF
.	TRBV6-5	.	TRBJ2-7	TGTGCCAGCAGTTACCGTCAGGGTAATGAGCAGTACTTC	CASSYRQGNEQYF
.	TRBV15	.	TRBJ2-7	TGTGCCACCAGCAGAGTCTTACTAGCTTTCCACGAGCAGTACTTC	CATSRVLLAFHEQYF
TRBD1	TRBV24-1	.	TRBJ2-3	TGTGCCACCAGTGATACCGGGACAGGGGACGCAGATACGCAGTATTTT	CATSDTGTGDADTQYF
TRBD1	TRBV13	few	TRBJ1-1	TGTGCCAGCAGCTACGGACAGGGGGCGGCTGAAGCTTTCTTT	CASSYGQGAAEAFF
.	TRBV25-1	.	TRBJ2-5	TGTGCCAGCAGTGATAGAAGGGGGGGGACCCCCAATGAGCAGTACTTC	CASSDRRGGTPNEQYF
.	TRBV25-1	once	TRBJ2-7	TGTGCCAGTGCCGAGAGTCGCTACGAGCAGTACTTC	CASAESRYEQYF
.	TRBV6-1	.	TRBJ1-5	TGTGCCAGCAGTCGCACAGGGAAGGGGGATAGCAATCAGCCCCAGCATTTT	CASSRTGKGDSNQPQHF
.	TRBV6-2/TRBV6-3	.	TRBJ1-2	TGTGCCAGCAATCCCCAGGGGTTTGCGAACTATGGCTACACCTTC	CASNPQGFANYGYTF
.	TRBV10-3	few	TRBJ2-7	TGTGCCATCAGTCAGGTCTCTAGCTCCTACGAGCAGTACTTC	CAISQVSSSYEQYF
.	TRBV6-5	few	TRBJ1-2	TGTGCCAGCAGTTACAGGGGAGGTTACTATGGCTACACCTTC	CASSYRGGYYGYTF
.	TRBV6-5	.	TRBJ1-3	TGTGCCAGCAGTTACGGGGGTTATGGAAACACCATATATTTT	CASSYGGYGNTIYF
.	TRBV15	.	TRBJ1-5	TGTGCCACCAGCAGATCAAGGGACGGAAATCAGCCCCAGCATTTT	CATSRSRDGNQPQHF
.	TRBV9	few	TRBJ2-5	TGTGCCAGCAGCGTAGGTGCCCTATCAAAGGATGAGCAGTACTTC	CASSVGALSKDEQYF
.	TRBV9	few	TRBJ2-1	TGTGCCAGCAGTGGGGGATTCGAGCAGTTCTTC	CASSGGFEQFF
.	TRBV28	.	TRBJ2-1	TGTGCCAGCAGTTTTGTCGCTGGAGGCAATGAGCAGTTCTTC	CASSFVAGGNEQFF
TRBD2	TRBV20-1	.	TRBJ2-2	TGCAGTGCAGCCAGGGAGGGCACCGGGGAGCTGTTTTTT	CSAAREGTGELFF
.	TRBV29-1	.	TRBJ2-1	TGCAGCGTTGTACGGACCAACAATGAGCAGTTCTTC	CSVVRTNNEQFF
TRBD1	TRBV20-1	.	TRBJ1-5	TGCAGTGGACAGGGAAGCAATCAGCCCCAGCATTTT	CSGQGSNQPQHF
.	TRBV12-3/TRBV12-4	.	TRBJ1-2	TGTGCCAGCAGTTTCGGTCCCGAGGGCTACACCTTC	CASSFGPEGYTF
.	TRBV20-1	.	TRBJ1-1	TGCAGTGCTGATCGGGGAGGGCGGACTGAAGCTTTCTTT	CSADRGGRTEAFF
.	TRBV29-1	.	TRBJ2-1	TGCAGCGTTGGGCTTCCCCGGGACGTCTCCTACAATGAGCAGTTCTTC	CSVGLPRDVSYNEQFF
.	TRBV4-1	.	TRBJ2-1	TGCGCCAGCAGCCAAGATCCGGGTTACGAGCAGTTCTTC	CASSQDPGYEQFF
.	TRBV4-1	many	TRBJ2-7	TGCGCCAGCAGCCAAGCTCACTTCCGGGACTACGAGCAGTACTTC	CASSQAHFRDYEQYF
TRBD2	TRBV4-3	few	TRBJ2-3	TGCGCCAGCAGCCAAGATCACCTAGCGGACCCCACAGATACGCAGTATTTT	CASSQDHLADPTDTQYF
TRBD1	TRBV20-1	few	TRBJ1-3	TGCAGTGCTTTATCCGGGACAGGCCAACACACCATATATTTT	CSALSGTGQHTIYF
.	TRBV7-2	.	TRBJ2-4	TGTGCCAGCAGCCCCGCAGGGGTAAACATTCAGTACTTC	CASSPAGVNIQYF
TRBD1	TRBV12-3/TRBV12-4	few	TRBJ1-2	TGTGCCAGCAGTCGAGGACAGGGAGACAACTATGGCTACACCTTC	CASSRGQGDNYGYTF
TRBD1	TRBV5-1	many	TRBJ2-7	TGCGCCAGCAGCTTCGGGACAGGGTTGTACGAGCAGTACTTC	CASSFGTGLYEQYF
.	TRBV12-3/TRBV12-4	.	TRBJ2-7	TGTGCCAGCAGTTTAGAGGGCAGGGCCCCCTACGAGCAGTACTTC	CASSLEGRAPYEQYF
TRBD1	TRBV4-1	.	TRBJ1-5	TGCGCCAGCAGCCAAGGGCAGGGGGCCCATCTATCTCATCAGCCCCAGCATTTT	CASSQGQGAHLSHQPQHF
.	TRBV4-1	.	TRBJ1-5	TGCGCCAGCAGCCAAGCATGGGGACCAGGGCAGCCCCAGCATTTT	CASSQAWGPGQPQHF
.	TRBV7-9	once	TRBJ2-5	TGTGCCAGCAGCCCTGAGGGTTCCCAGTACTTC	CASSPEGSQYF
TRBD1	TRBV27	few	TRBJ1-4	TGTGCCAGCGCCAGGGGGCAAGTTGAAAAACTGTTTTTT	CASARGQVEKLFF
TRBD2	TRBV12-3/TRBV12-4	.	TRBJ2-7	TGTGCCAGCAGTTTACGGGGGGGGCAGAGCGAGCAGTACTTC	CASSLRGGQSEQYF
.	TRBV6-5	few	TRBJ2-7	TGTGCCAGCAGTTCCCTCAAGGGGAGCCTCTCCTACGAGCAGTACTTC	CASSSLKGSLSYEQYF
.	TRBV15	few	TRBJ1-2	TGTGCCACCAGCAGAGACCCCGGGCGGTATGGCTACACCTTC	CATSRDPGRYGYTF
.	TRBV5-1	.	TRBJ2-5	TGCGCCAGCAGCATACTACAAGAGACCCAGTACTTC	CASSILQETQYF
.	TRBV4-3	few	TRBJ2-6	TGCGCCAGCAGCCAATCGGCAGTTGGGGCCAACGTCCTGACTTTC	CASSQSAVGANVLTF
TRBD2	TRBV4-3	.	TRBJ2-1	TGCGCCAGCAGCCGCGTCGTGATAGCGGGCCGCAATGAGCAGTTCTTC	CASSRVVIAGRNEQFF
.	TRBV6-2/TRBV6-3	.	TRBJ1-2	TGTGCCAGCAGTGAAGACAAAAGCGGCTATGGCTACACCTTC	CASSEDKSGYGYTF
.	TRBV29-1	.	TRBJ2-1	TGCAGCGTTGATGAGGACTTGAGGTACAATGAGCAGTTCTTC	CSVDEDLRYNEQFF
TRBD2	TRBV20-1	many	TRBJ2-7	TGCAGTGCTCCCCGGACTAGCGGGGACGGATTAAGCGAGCAGTACTTC	CSAPRTSGDGLSEQYF
.	TRBV28	few	TRBJ2-5	TGTGCCAGCAGTTATGTCCCAAGTGAGACCCAGTACTTC	CASSYVPSETQYF
.	TRBV5-1	.	TRBJ1-1	TGCGCCAGCAGCTTGGAGCCGGGTATGAGCACTGAAGCTTTCTTT	CASSLEPGMSTEAFF
TRBD2	TRBV6-5	.	TRBJ2-7	TGTGCCAGCGGACTAGCGGGGAACCCTCCCTACGAGCAGTACTTC	CASGLAGNPPYEQYF
.	TRBV20-1	.	TRBJ1-4	TGCAGTGCTAGAGAGGGGCGCTACGATGAAAAACTGTTTTTT	CSAREGRYDEKLFF
TRBD2	TRBV5-1	.	TRBJ2-2	TGCGCCAGCAGCTTGGCGCCCACTCGGGAGGCCGGGGAGCTGTTTTTT	CASSLAPTREAGELFF
.	TRBV10-3	.	TRBJ1-5	TGTGCCATCAGTCAAGGGGGGTTCGGCAATCAGCCCCAGCATTTT	CAISQGGFGNQPQHF
.	TRBV2	few	TRBJ2-5	TGTGCCAGCAGCGACCTTGGGGCAGGGCCAGAGACCCAGTACTTC	CASSDLGAGPETQYF
TRBD1	TRBV29-1	few	TRBJ2-6	TGCAGCGCCAAGGGGTTCGTGACAGGGAGCTCTGGGGCCAACGTCCTGACTTTC	CSAKGFVTGSSGANVLTF
.	TRBV20-1	.	TRBJ2-1	TGCAGTGGTGGGAGAAATCACAATGAGCAGTTCTTC	CSGGRNHNEQFF
.	TRBV10-2	.	TRBJ2-3	TGCGCCAGCAGTTTTGGGTGGGATACGCAGTATTTT	CASSFGWDTQYF
.	TRBV4-1	.	TRBJ1-1	TGCGCCAGCAGCCAAGAAGGGCAGGCTGAGAAAGCTTTCTTT	CASSQEGQAEKAFF
.	TRBV6-5	once	TRBJ2-5	TGTGCCAGCAGTTACGGAGGGGTGGGAATGACCCAGTACTTC	CASSYGGVGMTQYF
TRBD1	TRBV29-1	few	TRBJ2-2	TGCAGCGTGTCGACAGGGTTGAACACCGGGGAGCTGTTTTTT	CSVSTGLNTGELFF